The 8 T cell receptor beta chains reported below all come from one sample, sequenced in a study of cytomegalovirus exposure and HLA in healthy donors. PCR primers comprised 60 Vbeta and 13 Jbeta primers. Using immunoSEQ multiplex PCR, the repertoire was profiled, and TCRdb retains in-frame clones only, with some absent. The repertoire includes about 180,000 clones, about four fifths of them detected once, and over 2.5% sits in the top ten. The sample comprised PBMCs. These receptors were obtained from a male donor in good health and CMV-seronegative.

A remark on this clone: The missing conserved phenylalanine or tryptophan at the end of this CDR3 makes a read error likely. The J gene is TRBJ1-1, the V gene TRBV13, with a weak D call TRBD1 (5 bases). The V gene's germline CDR1 is PRHDT and CDR2 FYEKMQ (reference sequence). V lost 2 bases and J lost 5, with 9 bases in between. The CDR3 has 13 amino acids. CDR3 nucleotides: TGTGCCAGCAGCTTAACGGGGGGGACTGAAGCTTTCCTT. The encoded protein is CASSLTGGTEAFL.

V gene TRBV28 combines with J gene TRBJ2-3; 8 bases match TRBD2. CDR3 length: 18 residues. V was clipped by 6 bases and J by 0 bases; unmatched bases: 14. Germline loops: CDR1 MDHEN, CDR2 SYDVKM. CDR3 sequence reads: CASSLRGTSASSTDTQYF. In nucleotides, the CDR3 is TGTGCCAGCAGCCTTAGAGGGACTAGTGCCTCTAGCACAGATACGCAGTATTTT. The complete variable domain, with remaining parts taken from reference TRBV28 and TRBJ2-3, reads DVKVTQSSRYLVKRTGEKVFLECVQDMDHENMFWYRQDPGLGLRLIYFSYDVKMKEKGDIPEGYSVSREKKERFSLILESASTNQTSMYLCASSLRGTSASSTDTQYFGPGTRLTVL.

This chain joins TRBV5-1 and TRBJ2-1; 9 positions match TRBD2. V lost 4 bases and J lost 9; bases outside the gene matches: 11. The CDR3 consists of 15 residues. CDR1 and CDR2 (germline): SGHRS, YFSETQ. CDR3 residues: CASSPWEREAPEQFF. The CDR3 DNA reads TGCGCCAGCAGCCCCTGGGAGCGGGAGGCCCCTGAGCAGTTCTTC.

The chain employs TRBV5-1 and TRBJ1-3; D gene uncertain. The CDR3 runs to 14 residues. CDR1 SGHRS and CDR2 YFSETQ come from the germline V gene. Trimming took off 6 bases at V and 3 bases at J, with 13 bases between the two ends. CDR3 coding DNA: TGCGCCAGCACCGCGGAGTCTGTTGGAAACACCATATATTTT. Translation: CASTAESVGNTIYF.

This clone came up a few times. V usage is TRBV4-2 and J usage is TRBJ2-7, with 10 bases lining up with TRBD1. Germline CDR1 and CDR2: LGHNA and YNFKEQ. The CDR3 sequence is 16 residues long. The trim removed 1 base at V and 2 bases at J, leaving 5 bases unmatched. The CDR3 nucleotides are TGTGCCAGCAGCCAAGCAGGACAGGGGGAAACCTACGAGCAGTACTTC. It specifies CASSQAGQGETYEQYF.

The chain combines TRBV11-2 with TRBJ2-3; the match to TRBD2 covers 11 bases. With 3 bases clipped from V and 7 bases from J, the junction kept 6 bases outside the gene matches. The CDR3 consists of 15 residues. Germline V lookup: CDR1 SGHAT, CDR2 FQNNGV. CDR3 DNA: TGTGCCAGCAGCTTCACTAGCGGGGGCAAGAATACGCAGTATTTT. The encoded protein is CASSFTSGGKNTQYF.

The rearrangement links TRBV12-5 to TRBJ2-7, with D unresolved. Germline assignment: CDR1 LGHNT and CDR2 FRNRAP. The V end lost 2 bases, the J end lost 3 bases, and 5 bases lay between the germline ends. This CDR3 region has 12 residues. The CDR3 DNA reads as TGTGCTAGTGGTTTGCTTCTCTACGAGCAGTACTTC. Encoded protein: CASGLLLYEQYF. The whole variable domain, filled in from reference TRBV12-5 and TRBJ2-7, reads DARVTQTPRHKVTEMGQEVTMRCQPILGHNTVFWYRQTMMQGLELLAYFRNRAPLDDSGMPKDRFSAEMPDATLATLKIQPSEPRDSAVYFCASGLLLYEQYFGPGTRLTVT.

The J gene is TRBJ1-4, the V gene TRBV28, with D possibly being TRBD1 (6 bases). Trimming removed 6 bases from V and 11 bases from J, with 16 bases in between. CDR3 length equals 13 residues. CDR1 is MDHEN and CDR2 is SYDVKM in the germline V gene. Written as DNA, the CDR3 is TGTGCCAGCAGAGAGACAGGCGCGCCTAAACTGTTTTTT. Its translation: CASRETGAPKLFF.